The clone carrying this T cell receptor (beta chain) appeared a single time. This sample is part of a study of blood T cell repertoires in COVID-19. TCRdb's table, derived via immunoSEQ multiplex PCR, lists solely in-frame clones and lacks some. This sample has roughly 190,000 clones, with about three quarters found just once. The clonotype originates from a woman in her 50s with active or convalescent COVID-19. The source material was peripheral blood.

CDR3 sequence (DNA): TGTGCCAGCAGCCCCAAGAGCCTCTATGGCTACACCTTC. Its translation is CASSPKSLYGYTF. J is TRBJ1-2 and V is TRBV7-2; no definite D call. V lost 5 bases to trimming and J lost 4 bases, with 11 bases between them. The V gene's germline CDR1 is SGHTA and CDR2 FQGNSA. The CDR3 length is 13 residues.